This T cell receptor (beta chain) was sequenced in a study of blood T cell repertoires in COVID-19. Study-level background: Samples representing acute and convalescent COVID-19 were sourced from the United States, Italy and Spain. PBMCs, B-cell-depleted T cells, or T cells were the source of the cDNA or gDNA that made up the material.

Germline V gene sequence: CDR1 LGHDT, CDR2 YNNKEL (reference sequence). V lost 1 base to trimming and J lost 3 bases; unmatched junction nucleotides: 5. CDR3 length equals 15 residues. In the original workflow: Reference gene primer amplification yielded estimated nucleated cell counts. Profiled with immunoSEQ multiplex PCR; TCRdb holds only in-frame clones, not every one. V, J and clone size were drawn from that table, and D and trimming were deduced from the DNA. Among 70,000 to 95,000 clones, around 94% were seen once, and the ten largest hold under 7.5%. V gene TRBV3-1 (or the pseudogene TRBV3-2) combines with J gene TRBJ2-7, with TRBD2 matching 8 bases. The clonotype originates from a woman in her sixties or seventies with active COVID-19. The sample consisted of peripheral blood. CDR3 sequence reads: CASSQAGGGNYEQYF. CDR3 bases: TGTGCCAGCAGCCAAGCGGGGGGGGGAAACTACGAGCAGTACTTC.